This T cell receptor (beta chain) comes out of a study of cytotoxic CD8 clonotypes in ibrutinib-treated CLL. General study points: Samples were collected at differing times from sustained-remission and progressing patients. Baseline-level clonality went beyond age-matched healthy donors and moved in step with circulating CD8+ T-cell counts. Clonality increased with ibrutinib response but returned toward baseline at progression.

Germline CDR1 reads SGHNT; CDR2 reads YYREEE (reference sequence). This CDR3 is 15 amino acids long. V shed 4 bases and J shed 6 bases, with 18 bases lying between them. Here immunoSEQ multiplex PCR was the method, and the copy in TCRdb shows in-frame clones only, minus some. The table lists approximately 74,000 clones, more than 70% of them singletons. Details on this clone: What it recognizes is unknown.

The source of this sequence is a human donor with chronic lymphocytic leukemia. The chain couples TRBV5-4 to TRBJ2-3; the D gene could be TRBD1 or TRBD2 (7 bases each). Here the sequenced sample was PBMCs, taken at disease progression, from a patient treated with ibrutinib. The CDR3 loop reads CASSPGLGGSDTQYF. DNA for the CDR3: TGTGCCAGCAGCCCCGGACTAGGGGGCTCGGATACGCAGTATTTT.